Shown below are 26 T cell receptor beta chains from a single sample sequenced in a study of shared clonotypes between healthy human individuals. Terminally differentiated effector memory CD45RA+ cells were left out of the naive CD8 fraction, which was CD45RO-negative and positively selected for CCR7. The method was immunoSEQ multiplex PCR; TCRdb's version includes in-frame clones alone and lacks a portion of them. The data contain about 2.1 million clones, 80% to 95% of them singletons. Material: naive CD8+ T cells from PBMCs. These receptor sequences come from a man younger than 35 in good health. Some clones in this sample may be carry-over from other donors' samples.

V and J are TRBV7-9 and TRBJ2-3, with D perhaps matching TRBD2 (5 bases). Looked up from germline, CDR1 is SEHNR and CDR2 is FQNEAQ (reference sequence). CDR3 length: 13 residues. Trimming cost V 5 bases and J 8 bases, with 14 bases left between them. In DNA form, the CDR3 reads TGTGCCAGCAGCACCAGCCTACTAGGTACGCAGTATTTT. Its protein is CASSTSLLGTQYF. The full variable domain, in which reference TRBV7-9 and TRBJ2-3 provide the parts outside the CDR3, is DTGVSQNPRHKITKRGQNVTFRCDPISEHNRLYWYRQTLGQGPEFLTYFQNEAQLEKSRLLSDRFSAERPKGSFSTLEIQRTEQGDSAMYLCASSTSLLGTQYFGPGTRLTVL.

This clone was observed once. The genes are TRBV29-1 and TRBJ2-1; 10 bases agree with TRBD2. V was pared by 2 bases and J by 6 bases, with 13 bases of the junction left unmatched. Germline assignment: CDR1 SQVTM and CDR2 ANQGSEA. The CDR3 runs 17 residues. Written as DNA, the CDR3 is TGCAGCGTTGAATTCGCTGCTAGCGGGAGAAGTAGCAATGAGCAGTTCTTC. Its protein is CSVEFAASGRSSNEQFF.

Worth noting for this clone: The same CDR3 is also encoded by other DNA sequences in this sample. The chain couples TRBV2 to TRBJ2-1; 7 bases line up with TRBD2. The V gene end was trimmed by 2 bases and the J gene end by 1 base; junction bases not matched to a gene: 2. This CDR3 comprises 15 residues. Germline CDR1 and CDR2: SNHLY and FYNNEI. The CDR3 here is CASSERGGSYNEQFF. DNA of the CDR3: TGTGCCAGCAGTGAACGCGGGGGTTCCTACAATGAGCAGTTCTTC.

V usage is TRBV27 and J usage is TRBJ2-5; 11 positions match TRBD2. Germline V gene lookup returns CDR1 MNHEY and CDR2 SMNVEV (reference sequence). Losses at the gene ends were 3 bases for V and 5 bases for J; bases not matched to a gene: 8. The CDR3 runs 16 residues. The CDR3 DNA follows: TGTGCCAGCAGTTTTCTCTCTCTAGCGGGAGGCGAGACCCAGTACTTC. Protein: CASSFLSLAGGETQYF.

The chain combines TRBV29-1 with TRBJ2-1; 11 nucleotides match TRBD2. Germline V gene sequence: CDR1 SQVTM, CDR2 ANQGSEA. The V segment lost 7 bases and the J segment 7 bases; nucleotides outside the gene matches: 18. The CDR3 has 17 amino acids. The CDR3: CSAGGVAGGPYLNEQFF. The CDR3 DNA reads TGCAGCGCCGGGGGGGTAGCGGGAGGGCCGTATCTTAATGAGCAGTTCTTC.

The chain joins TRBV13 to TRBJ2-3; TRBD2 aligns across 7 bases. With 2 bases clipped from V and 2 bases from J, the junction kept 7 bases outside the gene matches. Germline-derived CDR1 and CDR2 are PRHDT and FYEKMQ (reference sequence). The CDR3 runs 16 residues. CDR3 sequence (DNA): TGTGCCAGCAGCTTAAGGCGGGAGAGGGCCACAGATACGCAGTATTTT. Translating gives CASSLRRERATDTQYF.

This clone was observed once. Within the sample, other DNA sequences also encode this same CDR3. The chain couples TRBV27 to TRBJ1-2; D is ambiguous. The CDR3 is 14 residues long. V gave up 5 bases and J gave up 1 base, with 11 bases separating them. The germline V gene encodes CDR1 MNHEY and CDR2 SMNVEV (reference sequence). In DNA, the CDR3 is TGTGCCAGCAGTCTCCGAGGAGTTAACTATGGCTACACCTTC. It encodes CASSLRGVNYGYTF.

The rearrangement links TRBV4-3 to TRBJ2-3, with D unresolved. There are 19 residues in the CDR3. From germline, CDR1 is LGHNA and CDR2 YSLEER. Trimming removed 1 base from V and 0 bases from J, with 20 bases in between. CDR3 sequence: CASSQARPFRGASTDTQYF. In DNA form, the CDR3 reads TGCGCCAGCAGCCAAGCCCGGCCCTTTAGAGGTGCTAGCACAGATACGCAGTATTTT.

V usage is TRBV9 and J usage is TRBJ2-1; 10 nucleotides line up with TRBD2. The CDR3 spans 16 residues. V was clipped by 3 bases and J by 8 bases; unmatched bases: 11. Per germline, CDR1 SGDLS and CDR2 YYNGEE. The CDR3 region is CASSESRTSGTDEQFF. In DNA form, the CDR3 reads TGTGCCAGCAGCGAGTCACGGACTAGCGGTACCGATGAGCAGTTCTTC.

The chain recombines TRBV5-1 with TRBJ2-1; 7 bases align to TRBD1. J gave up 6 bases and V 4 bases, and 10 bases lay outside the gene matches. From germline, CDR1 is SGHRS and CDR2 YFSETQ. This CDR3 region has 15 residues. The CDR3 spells CASSIEQGFTNEQFF. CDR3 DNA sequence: TGCGCCAGCAGCATAGAACAGGGGTTTACCAATGAGCAGTTCTTC. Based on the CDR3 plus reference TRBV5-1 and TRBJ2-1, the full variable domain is KAGVTQTPRYLIKTRGQQVTLSCSPISGHRSVSWYQQTPGQGLQFLFEYFSETQRNKGNFPGRFSGRQFSNSRSEMNVSTLELGDSALYLCASSIEQGFTNEQFFGPGTRLTVL.

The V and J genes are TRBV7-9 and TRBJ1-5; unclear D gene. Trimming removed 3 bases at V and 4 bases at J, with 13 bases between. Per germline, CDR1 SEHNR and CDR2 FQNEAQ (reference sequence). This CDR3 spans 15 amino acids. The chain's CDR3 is CASSLPGSINQPQHF. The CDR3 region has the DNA TGTGCCAGCAGCTTGCCAGGCTCAATAAATCAGCCCCAGCATTTT. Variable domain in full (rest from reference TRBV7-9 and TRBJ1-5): DTGVSQNPRHKITKRGQNVTFRCDPISEHNRLYWYRQTLGQGPEFLTYFQNEAQLEKSRLLSDRFSAERPKGSFSTLEIQRTEQGDSAMYLCASSLPGSINQPQHFGDGTRLSIL.

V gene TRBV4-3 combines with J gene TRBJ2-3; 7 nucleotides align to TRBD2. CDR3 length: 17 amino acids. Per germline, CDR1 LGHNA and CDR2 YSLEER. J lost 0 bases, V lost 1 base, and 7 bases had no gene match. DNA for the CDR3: TGCGCCAGCAGCCAAGTTCAAGCGGGGTCTAGCACAGATACGCAGTATTTT. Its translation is CASSQVQAGSSTDTQYF.

The CDR3 loop reads CASSEQGSREQFF. DNA of the CDR3: TGTGCCAGTAGTGAACAGGGGTCCCGGGAGCAGTTCTTC. The chain recombines TRBV19 with TRBJ2-1; 7 bases are a match to TRBD1. The germline V gene encodes CDR1 LNHDA and CDR2 SQIVND (reference sequence). Trimming removed 5 bases from V and 10 bases from J; junction bases left unmatched: 8. The CDR3 is 13 amino acids.

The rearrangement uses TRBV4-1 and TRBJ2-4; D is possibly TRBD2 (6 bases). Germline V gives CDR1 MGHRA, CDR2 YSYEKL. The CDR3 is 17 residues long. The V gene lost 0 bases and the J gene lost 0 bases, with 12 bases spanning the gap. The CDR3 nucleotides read TGCGCCAGCAGCCAAGAATTTGGGACTCTAGCCAAAAACATTCAGTACTTC. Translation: CASSQEFGTLAKNIQYF.

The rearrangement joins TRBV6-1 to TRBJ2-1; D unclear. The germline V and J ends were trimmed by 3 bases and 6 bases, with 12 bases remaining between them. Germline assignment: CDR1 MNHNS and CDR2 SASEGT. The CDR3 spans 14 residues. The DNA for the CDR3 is TGTGCCAGCAGTGATAGGGATTCGGGCAATGAGCAGTTCTTC. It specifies CASSDRDSGNEQFF.

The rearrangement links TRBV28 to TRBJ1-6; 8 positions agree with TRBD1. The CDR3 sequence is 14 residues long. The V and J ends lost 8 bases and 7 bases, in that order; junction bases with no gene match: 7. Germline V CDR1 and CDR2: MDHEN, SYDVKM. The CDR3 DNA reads TGTGCCAGCGGAAAGACAGGGGAAAATTCACCCCTCCACTTT. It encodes CASGKTGENSPLHF.

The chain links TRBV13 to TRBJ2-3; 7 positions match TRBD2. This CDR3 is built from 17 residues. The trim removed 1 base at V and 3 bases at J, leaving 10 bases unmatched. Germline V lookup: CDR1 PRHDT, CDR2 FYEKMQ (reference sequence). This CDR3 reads CASSLDPDGGSTDTQYF. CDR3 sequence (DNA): TGTGCCAGCAGCTTAGACCCCGATGGCGGGAGTACAGATACGCAGTATTTT.

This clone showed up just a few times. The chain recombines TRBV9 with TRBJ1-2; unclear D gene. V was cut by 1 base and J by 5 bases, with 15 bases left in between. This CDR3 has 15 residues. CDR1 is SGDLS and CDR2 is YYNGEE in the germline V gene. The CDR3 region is CASSVTMYAAYGYTF. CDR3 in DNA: TGTGCCAGCAGCGTAACAATGTACGCTGCGTATGGCTACACCTTC.

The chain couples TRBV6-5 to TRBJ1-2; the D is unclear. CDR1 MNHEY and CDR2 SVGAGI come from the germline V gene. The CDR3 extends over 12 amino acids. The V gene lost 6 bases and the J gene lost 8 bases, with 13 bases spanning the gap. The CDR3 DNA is TGTGCCAGCAGAGTCTCTCTTGGGGGCTACACCTTC. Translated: CASRVSLGGYTF.

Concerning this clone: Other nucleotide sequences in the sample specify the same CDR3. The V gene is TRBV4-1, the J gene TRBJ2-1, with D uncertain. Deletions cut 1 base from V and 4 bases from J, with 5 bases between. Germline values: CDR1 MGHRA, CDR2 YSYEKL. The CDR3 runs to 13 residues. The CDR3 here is CASSQVGYNEQFF. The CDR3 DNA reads TGCGCCAGCAGCCAAGTTGGATACAATGAGCAGTTCTTC.

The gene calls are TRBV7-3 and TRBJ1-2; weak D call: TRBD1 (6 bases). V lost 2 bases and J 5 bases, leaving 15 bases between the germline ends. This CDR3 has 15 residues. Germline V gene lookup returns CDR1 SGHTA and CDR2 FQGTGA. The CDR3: CASSLLQGVKYGYTF. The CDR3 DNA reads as TGTGCCAGCAGCTTATTACAGGGCGTTAAGTATGGCTACACCTTC.

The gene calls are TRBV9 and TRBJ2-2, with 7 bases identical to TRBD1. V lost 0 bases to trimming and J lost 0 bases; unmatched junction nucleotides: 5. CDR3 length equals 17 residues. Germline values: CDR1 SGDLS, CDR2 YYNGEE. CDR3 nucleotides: TGTGCCAGCAGCGTAGGACAGGGAATGGCGAACACCGGGGAGCTGTTTTTT. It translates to CASSVGQGMANTGELFF.

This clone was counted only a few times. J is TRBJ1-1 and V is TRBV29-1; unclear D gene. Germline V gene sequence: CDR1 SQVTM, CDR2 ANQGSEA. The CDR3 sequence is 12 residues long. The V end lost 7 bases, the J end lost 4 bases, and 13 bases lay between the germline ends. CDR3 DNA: TGCAGCGGGGGATGGCGGGGCACTGAAGCTTTCTTT. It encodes CSGGWRGTEAFF. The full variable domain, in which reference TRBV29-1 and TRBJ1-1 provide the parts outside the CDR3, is SAVISQKPSRDICQRGTSLTIQCQVDSQVTMMFWYRQQPGQSLTLIATANQGSEATYESGFVIDKFPISRPNLTFSTLTVSNMSPEDSSIYLCSGGWRGTEAFFGQGTRLTVV.

The CDR3 protein is CASSLVVASGTDTQYF. CDR3 sequence (DNA): TGTGCCAGCAGCTTAGTTGTGGCTAGCGGCACAGATACGCAGTATTTT. The chain has TRBV7-6 and TRBJ2-3; D perhaps matches TRBD2 (6 bases). The V end was cut by 1 base, the J end by 1 base, with 12 bases between. This CDR3 has 16 amino acids. Germline-derived CDR1 and CDR2 are SGHVS and FNYEAQ.

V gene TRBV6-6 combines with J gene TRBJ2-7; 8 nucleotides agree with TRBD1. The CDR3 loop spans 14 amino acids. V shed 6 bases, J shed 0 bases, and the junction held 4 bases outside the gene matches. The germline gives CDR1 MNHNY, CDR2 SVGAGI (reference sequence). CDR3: CASRIDRGSYEQYF. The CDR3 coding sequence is TGTGCCAGCAGAATCGACAGGGGCTCCTACGAGCAGTACTTC.

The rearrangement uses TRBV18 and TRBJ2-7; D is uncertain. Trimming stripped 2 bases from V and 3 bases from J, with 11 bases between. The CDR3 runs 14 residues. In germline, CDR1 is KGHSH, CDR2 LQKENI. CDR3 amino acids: CASSPAGFIYEQYF. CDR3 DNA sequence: TGTGCCAGCTCACCAGCCGGATTTATCTACGAGCAGTACTTC. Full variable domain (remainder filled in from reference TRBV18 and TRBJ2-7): NAGVMQNPRHLVRRRGQEARLRCSPMKGHSHVYWYRQLPEEGLKFMVYLQKENIIDESGMPKERFSAEFPKEGPSILRIQQVVRGDSAAYFCASSPAGFIYEQYFGPGTRLTVT.